This T cell receptor (beta chain) was retrieved from a study of T cell changes during pregnancy in multiple sclerosis. Data came from immunoSEQ multiplex PCR; TCRdb stores just in-frame clones and leaves some out. The sample yields tens of thousands of clones, over 80% seen once. The ends were cut back, 5 bases at V and 6 bases at J, with 13 bases in the middle. The germline V gene has CDR1 MGHRA and CDR2 YSYEKL. The CDR3 sequence is 14 residues long. The chain uses TRBV4-1 and TRBJ2-2, with D maybe TRBD1 (5 bases). This clonotype was sampled from a female donor with multiple sclerosis, enrolled in a pregnancy study. The sequences come from peripheral blood, collected in the first trimester of pregnancy. This CDR3 is CASSDGPRAGELFF. In DNA, the CDR3 is TGCGCCAGCAGCGATGGGCCCAGGGCCGGGGAGCTGTTTTTT.